A single T cell receptor (beta chain) is shown here with its context. This clonotype was detected only a few times. Its antigen specificity is not known. Base qualities are not at hand, and no much larger clone is one base apart. Library method: PCR. For sequencing, an Illumina HiSeq 2500 was employed. Molecular barcoding was employed in the preparation of TCR libraries, with unique molecular identifiers being used to normalize TCRbeta repertoire quantification. Starting from the raw public reads, TCRdb applied fastp trimming at Q25, assembled clones with MiXCR and retained in-frame beta chains. Each CDR3 protein appears once, grouped with its most common genes and DNA. For this sample there are more than 500,000 distinct CDR3 sequences; about an eighth appear just once. Jointly, the top ten make up around 15% of the sample. This sample stems from a study of T-cell reconstitution after alpha-beta-depleted transplantation in children (dated by TCRdb to 2016 to 2018). Turning to the overall study: T-cell immune reconstitution after TCRalphabeta/CD19-depleted allogeneic hematopoietic cell transplantation in children was quantitatively tracked in the study by means of TCR repertoire profiling.

The treatment or condition label for this specimen denotes: allogeneic hematopoietic cell transplantation with graft depleted of TCRalphabeta T cells and CD19 B cells. Transplant recipients were children who received TCRalphabeta/CD19-depleted allogeneic hematopoietic cell grafts. What the research found in general, with its limitations: Over subsequent months, a decline in hyperexpanded clone frequencies was noted, and after one year, T-cell counts and TCRbeta diversity were mostly ascribed to newly produced T cells. The high TCRbeta diversity at day 60 in some patients was ascribed to recipient T cells and intrathymic progenitors that had survived conditioning. The apparently early alphabetaT-cell count recovery about two months after transplant was reportedly dependent on only several hundred rapidly expanded clones derived from non-depleted graft cells.

The TCR comes from a female patient aged 2-9 years who had a stem cell transplant for aplastic anemia, so the T cells may come from the graft donor. Sequenced material: PBMCs, mostly from graft donor cells, taken 180 days after TCRalphabeta/CD19-depleted stem cell transplant.

The CDR3 reads as follows: CASSYTTTGRTGELFF. The DNA sequence is TGTGCCAGCAGTTACACAACGACAGGACGGACCGGGGAGCTGTTTTTT. The rearranged segments are TRBV12-3 or TRBV12-4 and TRBJ2-2; tentative D gene TRBD1, with 6 bases matching. V and J are truncated by 4 bases and 5 bases respectively, leaving an intervening sequence of 17 bases. Reading from cysteine to phenylalanine, the CDR3 counts 16 amino acids. Of all the DNA, just the CDR3 is kept, 48 bases in frame from base 1.